The T cell receptor beta chain described here comes from a study of blood T cell repertoires in COVID-19. Looking at the study overall: The cDNA or gDNA used as material had been derived from T cells, B-cell-depleted T cells, or PBMCs.

Authors' methods: Using reference gene primer amplification, nucleated cell counts were estimated. Repertoires were generated with immunoSEQ multiplex PCR, while TCRdb's copy carries only in-frame clones and drops some. V and J calls and clone size are those listed in that table; D and trimming were worked out from the DNA. The table has roughly 130,000 clones, about four fifths seen once. Enrolled through a virtual design, the participants were between 18 and 89 years of age and came from under 25 US areas. Cohort allocation depended upon clinical history that participants reported. Looked up from germline, CDR1 is MGHRA and CDR2 is YSYEKL. The CDR3 has 15 amino acids. Unmatched junction bases numbered 6, after V lost 4 bases and J lost 3 bases.

The V and J genes are TRBV4-1 and TRBJ1-5; 7 bases line up with TRBD1. The sequence derives from a woman in her 30s who had recovered from COVID-19. Specimen: PBMCs or T cells enriched from blood (not recorded which). The CDR3 sequence: CASSPYDRANQPQHF. CDR3 bases: TGCGCCAGCAGCCCCTACGACAGGGCCAATCAGCCCCAGCATTTT.